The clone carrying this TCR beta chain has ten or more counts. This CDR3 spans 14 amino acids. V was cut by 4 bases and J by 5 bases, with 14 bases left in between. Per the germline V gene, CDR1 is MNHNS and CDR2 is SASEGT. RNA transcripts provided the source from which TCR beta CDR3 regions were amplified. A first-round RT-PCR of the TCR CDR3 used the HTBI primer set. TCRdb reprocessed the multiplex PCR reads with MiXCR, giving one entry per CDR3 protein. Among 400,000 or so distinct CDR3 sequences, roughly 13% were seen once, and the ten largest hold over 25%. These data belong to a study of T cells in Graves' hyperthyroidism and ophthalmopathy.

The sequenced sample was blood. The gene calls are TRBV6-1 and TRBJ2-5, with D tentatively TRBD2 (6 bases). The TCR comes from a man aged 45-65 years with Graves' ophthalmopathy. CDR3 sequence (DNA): TGTGCCAGCAGTGGTCTCGGGACTTATGAGACCCAGTACTTC. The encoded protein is CASSGLGTYETQYF.